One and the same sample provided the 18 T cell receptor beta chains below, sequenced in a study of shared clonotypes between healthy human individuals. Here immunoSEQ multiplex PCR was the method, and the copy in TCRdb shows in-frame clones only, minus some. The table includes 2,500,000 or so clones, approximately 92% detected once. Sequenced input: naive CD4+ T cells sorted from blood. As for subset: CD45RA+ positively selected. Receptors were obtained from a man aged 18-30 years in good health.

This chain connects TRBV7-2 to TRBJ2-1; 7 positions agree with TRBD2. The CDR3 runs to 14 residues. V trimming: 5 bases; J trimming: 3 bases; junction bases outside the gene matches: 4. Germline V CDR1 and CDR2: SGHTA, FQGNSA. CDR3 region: CASSREVDYNEQFF. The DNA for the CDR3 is TGTGCCAGCAGCCGGGAGGTCGACTACAATGAGCAGTTCTTC.

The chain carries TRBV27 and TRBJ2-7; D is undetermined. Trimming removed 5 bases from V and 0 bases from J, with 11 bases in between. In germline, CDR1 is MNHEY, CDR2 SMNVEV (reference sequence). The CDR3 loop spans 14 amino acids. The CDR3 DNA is TGTGCCAGCAGTCCTACCACAGTCTCCTACGAGCAGTACTTC. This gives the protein CASSPTTVSYEQYF.

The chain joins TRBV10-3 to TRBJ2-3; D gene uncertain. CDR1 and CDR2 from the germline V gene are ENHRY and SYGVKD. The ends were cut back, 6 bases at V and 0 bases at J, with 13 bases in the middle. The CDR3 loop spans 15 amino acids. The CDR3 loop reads CAIRKDGPSTDTQYF. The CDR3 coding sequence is TGTGCCATCAGGAAGGACGGGCCTAGCACAGATACGCAGTATTTT.

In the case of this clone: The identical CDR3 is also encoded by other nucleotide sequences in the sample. For the CDR3, the DNA is TGTGCCAGCAGTTCCGGGACGGGGAACACTGAAGCTTTCTTT. It specifies CASSSGTGNTEAFF. V usage is TRBV5-4 and J usage is TRBJ1-1; D might be TRBD1 (5 bases). Trimming shortened V by 5 bases and J by 1 base, and 12 bases separated the two germline ends. Per germline, CDR1 SGHNT and CDR2 YYREEE (reference sequence). This CDR3 comprises 14 residues.

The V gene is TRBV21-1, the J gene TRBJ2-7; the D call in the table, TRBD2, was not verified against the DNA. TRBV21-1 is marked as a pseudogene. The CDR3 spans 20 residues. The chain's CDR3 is CASSTTPRDLGSDCSYEQYF. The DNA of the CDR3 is TGTGCCAGCAGCACTACCCCTCGGGATCTCGGGTCGGATTGTTCCTACGAGCAGTACTTC.

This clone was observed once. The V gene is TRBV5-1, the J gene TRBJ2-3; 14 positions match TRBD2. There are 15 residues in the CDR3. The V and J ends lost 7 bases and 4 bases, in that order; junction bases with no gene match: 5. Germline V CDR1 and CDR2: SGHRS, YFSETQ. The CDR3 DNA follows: TGCGCCAGCGGGACTAGCGGGAGCAGGGCAGATACGCAGTATTTT. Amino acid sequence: CASGTSGSRADTQYF. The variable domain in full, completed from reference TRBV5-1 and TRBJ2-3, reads KAGVTQTPRYLIKTRGQQVTLSCSPISGHRSVSWYQQTPGQGLQFLFEYFSETQRNKGNFPGRFSGRQFSNSRSEMNVSTLELGDSALYLCASGTSGSRADTQYFGPGTRLTVL.

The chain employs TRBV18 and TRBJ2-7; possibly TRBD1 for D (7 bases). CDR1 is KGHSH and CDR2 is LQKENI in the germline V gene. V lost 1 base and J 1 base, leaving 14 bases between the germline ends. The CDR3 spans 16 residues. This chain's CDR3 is CASSPQGQGGSYEQYF. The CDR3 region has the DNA TGTGCCAGCTCACCACAGGGGCAGGGGGGTTCCTACGAGCAGTACTTC. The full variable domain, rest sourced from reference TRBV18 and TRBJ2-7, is NAGVMQNPRHLVRRRGQEARLRCSPMKGHSHVYWYRQLPEEGLKFMVYLQKENIIDESGMPKERFSAEFPKEGPSILRIQQVVRGDSAAYFCASSPQGQGGSYEQYFGPGTRLTVT.

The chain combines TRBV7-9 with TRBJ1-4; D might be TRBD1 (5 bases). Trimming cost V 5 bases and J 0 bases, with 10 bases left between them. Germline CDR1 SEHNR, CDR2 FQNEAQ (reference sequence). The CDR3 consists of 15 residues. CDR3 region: CASSNTGTTNEKLFF. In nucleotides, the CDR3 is TGTGCCAGCAGCAACACAGGAACAACTAATGAAAAACTGTTTTTT.

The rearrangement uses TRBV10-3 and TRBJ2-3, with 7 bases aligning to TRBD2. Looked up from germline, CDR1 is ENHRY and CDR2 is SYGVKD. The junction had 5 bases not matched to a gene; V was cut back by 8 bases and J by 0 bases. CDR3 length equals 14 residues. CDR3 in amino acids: CAIRVGGSTDTQYF. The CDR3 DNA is TGTGCCATCCGCGTCGGGGGGAGCACAGATACGCAGTATTTT.

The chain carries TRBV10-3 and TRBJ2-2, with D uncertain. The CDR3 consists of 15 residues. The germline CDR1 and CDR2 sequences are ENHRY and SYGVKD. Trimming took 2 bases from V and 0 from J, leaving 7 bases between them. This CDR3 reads CAISESIANTGELFF. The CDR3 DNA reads TGTGCCATCAGTGAGAGCATAGCGAACACCGGGGAGCTGTTTTTT.

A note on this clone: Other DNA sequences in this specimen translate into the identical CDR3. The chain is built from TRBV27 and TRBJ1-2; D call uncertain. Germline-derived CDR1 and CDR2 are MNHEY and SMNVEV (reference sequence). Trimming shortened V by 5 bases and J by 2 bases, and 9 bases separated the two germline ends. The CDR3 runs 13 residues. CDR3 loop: CASSLSSNYGYTF. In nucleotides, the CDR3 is TGTGCCAGCAGTCTCTCAAGCAACTATGGCTACACCTTC.

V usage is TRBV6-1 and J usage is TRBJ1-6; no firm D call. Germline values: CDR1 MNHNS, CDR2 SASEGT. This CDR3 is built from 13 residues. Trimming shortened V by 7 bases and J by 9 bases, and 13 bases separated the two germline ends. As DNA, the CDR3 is TGTGCCAGCACCCTGGGGATAGCTTCACCCCTCCACTTT. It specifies CASTLGIASPLHF.

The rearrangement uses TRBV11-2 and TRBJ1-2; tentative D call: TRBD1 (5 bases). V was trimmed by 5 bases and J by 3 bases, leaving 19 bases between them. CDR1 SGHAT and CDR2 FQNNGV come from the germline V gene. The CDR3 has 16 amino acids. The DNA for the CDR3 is TGTGCCAGCAGCCAGATGAGCGGGAGGGGCCACTATGGCTACACCTTC. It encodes CASSQMSGRGHYGYTF.

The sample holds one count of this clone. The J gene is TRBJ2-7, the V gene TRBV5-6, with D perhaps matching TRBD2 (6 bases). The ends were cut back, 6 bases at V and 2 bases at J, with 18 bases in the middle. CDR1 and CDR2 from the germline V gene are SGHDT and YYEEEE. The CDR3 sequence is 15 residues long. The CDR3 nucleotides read TGTGCCAGCACGATGGGACTGAAAACCCCCTACGAGCAGTACTTC. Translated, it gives CASTMGLKTPYEQYF.

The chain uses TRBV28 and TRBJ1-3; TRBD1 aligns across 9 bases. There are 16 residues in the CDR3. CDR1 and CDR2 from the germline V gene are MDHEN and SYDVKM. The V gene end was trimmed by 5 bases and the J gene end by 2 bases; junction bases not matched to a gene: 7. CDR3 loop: CASSTWDRVAGNTIYF. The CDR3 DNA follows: TGTGCCAGCAGTACCTGGGACAGGGTAGCTGGAAACACCATATATTTT. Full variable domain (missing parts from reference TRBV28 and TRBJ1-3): DVKVTQSSRYLVKRTGEKVFLECVQDMDHENMFWYRQDPGLGLRLIYFSYDVKMKEKGDIPEGYSVSREKKERFSLILESASTNQTSMYLCASSTWDRVAGNTIYFGEGSWLTVV.

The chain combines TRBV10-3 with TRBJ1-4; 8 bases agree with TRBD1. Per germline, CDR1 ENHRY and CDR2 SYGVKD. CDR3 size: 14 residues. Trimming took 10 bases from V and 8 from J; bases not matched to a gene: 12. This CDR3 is CATKPGGENEKLFF. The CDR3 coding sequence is TGTGCCACCAAACCAGGGGGCGAGAACGAAAAACTGTTTTTT.

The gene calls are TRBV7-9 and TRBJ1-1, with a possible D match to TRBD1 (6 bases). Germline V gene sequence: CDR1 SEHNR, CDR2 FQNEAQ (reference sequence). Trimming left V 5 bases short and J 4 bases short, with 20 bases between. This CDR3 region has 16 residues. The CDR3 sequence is CASSNGTPGGGTEAFF. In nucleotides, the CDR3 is TGTGCCAGCAGCAACGGGACACCGGGGGGAGGCACTGAAGCTTTCTTT.

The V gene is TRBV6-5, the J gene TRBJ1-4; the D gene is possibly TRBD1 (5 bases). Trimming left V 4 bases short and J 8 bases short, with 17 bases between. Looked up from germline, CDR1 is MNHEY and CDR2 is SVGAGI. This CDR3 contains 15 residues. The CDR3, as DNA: TGTGCCAGCAGTTCCTCGGGCCAGAGGGGCGAAAAACTGTTTTTT. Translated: CASSSSGQRGEKLFF.